The clone carrying this T cell receptor beta chain is a singleton in its sample. This specimen belongs to a study of T cell clones after liver transplantation. The data were produced by immunoSEQ multiplex PCR, yet TCRdb's version contains in-frame clones alone and is incomplete. Of roughly 100,000 clones in the sample, around 80% are singletons; the top ten hold about 2.8%. The germline V gene encodes CDR1 MNHNY and CDR2 SVGAGI (reference sequence). The V and J ends lost 4 bases and 10 bases respectively, with 11 bases between them. The CDR3 is made up of 12 amino acids. The V call is TRBV6-6, the J call TRBJ1-5; D is possibly TRBD1 (6 bases). The material was CD4+ T cells from blood, obtained about 50 months after liver transplant. The origin of this receptor is a human patient who received a liver transplant. Part of the T cells may come from the graft donor. This chain's CDR3 is CASSLSTGPQHF. The CDR3 DNA is TGTGCCAGCAGTTTATCGACAGGTCCCCAGCATTTT.